This TCR beta chain came from a study of shared clonotypes between healthy human individuals. This clone was detected once. The CDR3 has 15 amino acids. V was shortened by 0 bases and J by 4 bases, with 12 bases between the two germline ends. Germline V gene sequence: CDR1 LNHNV, CDR2 YYDKDF (reference sequence). Produced via immunoSEQ multiplex PCR; TCRdb's table is partial and in-frame only. The sample has 2,500,000 or so clones, approximately 94% seen once; the top ten hold over 0.12%. The source of this sequence is a man aged 18 to 29 in good health. This chain uses TRBV15 with TRBJ2-5; D is unclear. The sample taken for sequencing was naive CD4+ T cells sorted from blood. The subset here: CD45RA+ positively selected. The CDR3 DNA follows: TGTGCCACCAGCAGAGATTATTCTGGCGGAGAGACCCAGTACTTC. It specifies CATSRDYSGGETQYF.